This TCR beta chain came from a study of cytomegalovirus exposure and HLA in healthy donors. About the study: In a previous analysis, 117 million unique TCR beta sequences were found from some 180 million T cells.

The PCR contained 60 Vbeta and 13 Jbeta primers. Clones were sequenced by immunoSEQ multiplex PCR, and TCRdb holds only the in-frame ones, with some missing. The sample has fewer than 40,000 clones; roughly 88% are singletons. CDR3 size: 16 residues. Germline V gene sequence: CDR1 SGHVS, CDR2 FQNEAQ. J was trimmed by 6 bases and V by 1 base; bases with no gene match: 5. Findings of the study overall: Most TCRs appeared rarely, but some public TCRs recurred in many donors. After further analysis at a later stage, around 17,000 TCR beta sequences were associated with HLA alleles at 0.05 false discovery rate.

Comment on this clone: As yet, its antigen is unknown.

V is TRBV7-8 and J is TRBJ2-1; 11 nucleotides line up with TRBD2. Sequencing used PBMCs. The TCR was taken from a young woman in good health and CMV-seronegative. CDR3 DNA sequence: TGTGCCAGCAGCTTAGTCGTAGCGGGAGGGCGCAATGAGCAGTTCTTC. Translating gives CASSLVVAGGRNEQFF.